The sequence of this T cell receptor (beta chain) was determined in a study of blood T cell repertoires in COVID-19. Across the study: The samples span acute and convalescent COVID-19 from the United States, Italy and Spain. Sources were T cells, B-cell-depleted T cells, or PBMCs; the material itself was cDNA or gDNA.

Original handling: Nucleated cell number was recorded as an estimate derived from reference gene primer amplification. The assay was immunoSEQ multiplex PCR, and TCRdb's table has in-frame clones only and misses some. That table furnishes V, J and clone size, whereas the DNA furnished D and trimming. Of approximately 40,000 clones in the sample, 80% to 95% are singletons; the top ten hold around 5.8%. V trimming: 6 bases; J trimming: 15 bases; junction bases outside the gene matches: 9. The CDR3 spans 14 residues. Germline V gene lookup returns CDR1 MNHNY and CDR2 SVGAGI (reference sequence). The sample was peripheral blood. This clonotype was obtained from an elderly woman with acute or convalescent COVID-19. The chain uses TRBV6-6 and TRBJ1-6; TRBD1 matches at 12 bases. The CDR3 loop reads CASSPPGQGAGLHF. In DNA form, the CDR3 reads TGTGCCAGCAGCCCCCCGGGACAGGGGGCGGGCCTCCACTTT.